The clone carrying this T cell receptor beta chain has only a few counts. Its target is unknown. The isolated RNA, all of it, was reverse transcribed, so expressed TCRB transcripts were what got sequenced. Here immunoSEQ multiplex PCR was the method, and the copy in TCRdb shows in-frame clones only, minus some. Of 130,000 to 150,000 clones listed, 7% to 10% are singletons. The J segment lost 3 bases and the V segment lost 2 bases, leaving 6 bases of the junction unmatched. This CDR3 is 15 amino acids long. The germline CDR1 and CDR2 sequences are SGHDT and YYEEEE. Sorting that relied on CD45RO/CCR7/CD25/CD127/CD95/CD27 yielded CD4+ naive, central memory, regulatory and stem cell-like memory cells. The data were obtained in a study of beta chain features in type 1 diabetes. Whole-study context: Regarding age, gender and cell yields, patients proved similar to healthy donors.

Study conclusions and caveats: TCRB repertoires of naive, central memory and Treg cells appeared more similar among patients than among healthy donors.

Material for sequencing was central memory CD4+ T cells from blood. The chain is built from TRBV5-6 and TRBJ2-7; 9 bases fit TRBD1. This sequence was found in a man aged 18 to 30 in good health. CDR3 in amino acids: CASSLQGARIYEQYF. The CDR3 nucleotides read TGTGCCAGCAGCTTACAGGGGGCGCGTATCTACGAGCAGTACTTC.